Below, one T cell receptor beta chain is given with its context. The sample is drawn from a study of T cell clones after liver transplantation. In the study overall: TCRbeta sequencing after a pre-transplant mixed lymphocyte reaction identified graft-donor-reactive clones, later tracked in post-transplant blood. Graft-donor-reactive sequences were compared with third-party-reactive TCRbeta sequences from pre-transplant mixed lymphocyte reactions.

Per germline, CDR1 SEHNR and CDR2 FQNEAQ (reference sequence). Trimming left V 5 bases short and J 0 bases short, with 14 bases between. This CDR3 contains 16 residues. TCRdb's table, derived via immunoSEQ multiplex PCR, lists solely in-frame clones and lacks some. The sample has tens of thousands of clones, 75% to 90% seen once; the top ten hold 0.79%. The V and J genes are TRBV7-9 and TRBJ1-5, with D perhaps TRBD1 (5 bases). This receptor was taken from a human patient who received a liver transplant. These T cells may partly come from the graft donor. Sequencing was performed on CD4+ T cells from blood, taken 12 months after liver transplant. The DNA for the CDR3 is TGTGCCAGCAGCGTAGGACACGGACATAGCAATCAGCCCCAGCATTTT. This codes for CASSVGHGHSNQPQHF. Based on the CDR3 plus reference TRBV7-9 and TRBJ1-5, the full variable domain is DTGVSQNPRHKITKRGQNVTFRCDPISEHNRLYWYRQTLGQGPEFLTYFQNEAQLEKSRLLSDRFSAERPKGSFSTLEIQRTEQGDSAMYLCASSVGHGHSNQPQHFGDGTRLSIL.